This TCR beta chain was profiled in a study of a mutant IDH1 vaccine in newly diagnosed glioma. Whole-study context: Former treatment meant radiotherapy, temozolomide, or both; the majority had gotten both.

About this clone itself: What it binds is unknown.

TCRdb keeps only in-frame clones here, not all; method: immunoSEQ multiplex PCR. The sample includes roughly 70,000 clones, 80% to 90% seen only once; the top ten take 2.5% to 3.5%. Findings of the study overall: Vaccine-induced immune responses were detected in approximately 92% of patients.

The time point here: baseline, week 1 (first vaccination visit). The treatment: pre-vaccination baseline after standard-of-care therapy. Germline CDR1 and CDR2: DFQATT and SNEGSKA (reference sequence). This CDR3 contains 11 residues. V was trimmed by 6 bases and J by 3 bases, leaving 8 bases between them. The receptor's source is a young man with glioma. The gene calls are TRBV20-1 and TRBJ1-1; D not resolved. The sample was PBMCs, taken from a glioma patient treated with radiotherapy, temozolomide or both. The CDR3 nucleotides read TGCAGTGCCGCCCCAGACACTGAAGCTTTCTTT. Protein product: CSAAPDTEAFF.